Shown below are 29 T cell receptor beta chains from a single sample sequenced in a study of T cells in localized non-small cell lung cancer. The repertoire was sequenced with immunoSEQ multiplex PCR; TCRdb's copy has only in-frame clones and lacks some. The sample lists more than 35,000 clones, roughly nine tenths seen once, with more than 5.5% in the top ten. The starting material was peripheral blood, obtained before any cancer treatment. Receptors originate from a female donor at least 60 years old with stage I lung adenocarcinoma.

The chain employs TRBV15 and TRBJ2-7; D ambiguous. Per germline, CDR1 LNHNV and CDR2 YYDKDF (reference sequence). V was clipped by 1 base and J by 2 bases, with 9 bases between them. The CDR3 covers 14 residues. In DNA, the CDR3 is TGTGCCACCAGCAGAGCGGACGGAACCTACGAGCAGTACTTC. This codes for CATSRADGTYEQYF.

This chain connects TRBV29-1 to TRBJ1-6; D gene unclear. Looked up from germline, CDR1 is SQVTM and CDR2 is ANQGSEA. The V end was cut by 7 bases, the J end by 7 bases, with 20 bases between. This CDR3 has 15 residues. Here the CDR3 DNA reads TGCAGCGCGGCCCTAGGTCCCGCGGGCAATTCACCCCTCCACTTT. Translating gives CSAALGPAGNSPLHF. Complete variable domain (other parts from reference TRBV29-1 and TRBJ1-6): SAVISQKPSRDICQRGTSLTIQCQVDSQVTMMFWYRQQPGQSLTLIATANQGSEATYESGFVIDKFPISRPNLTFSTLTVSNMSPEDSSIYLCSAALGPAGNSPLHFGNGTRLTVT.

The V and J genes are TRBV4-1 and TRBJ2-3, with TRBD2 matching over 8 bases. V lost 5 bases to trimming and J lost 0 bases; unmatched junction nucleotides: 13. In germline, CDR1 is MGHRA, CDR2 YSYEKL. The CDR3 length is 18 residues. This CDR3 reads CASSTPVRGGPSTDTQYF. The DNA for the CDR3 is TGCGCCAGCAGCACTCCCGTTCGCGGGGGGCCTAGCACAGATACGCAGTATTTT.

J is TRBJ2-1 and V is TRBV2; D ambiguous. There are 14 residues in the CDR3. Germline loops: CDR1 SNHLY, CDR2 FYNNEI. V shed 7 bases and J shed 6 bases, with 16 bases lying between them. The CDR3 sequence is CASTRRGRANEQFF. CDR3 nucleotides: TGTGCCAGCACCCGCCGAGGTCGGGCCAATGAGCAGTTCTTC.

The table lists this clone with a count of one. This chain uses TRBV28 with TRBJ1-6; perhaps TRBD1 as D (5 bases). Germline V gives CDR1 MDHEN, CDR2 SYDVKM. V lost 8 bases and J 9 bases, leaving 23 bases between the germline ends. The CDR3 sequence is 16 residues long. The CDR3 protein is CASATSDIPFLSPLHF. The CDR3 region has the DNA TGTGCCAGCGCAACTTCGGACATACCTTTTCTTTCACCCCTCCACTTT.

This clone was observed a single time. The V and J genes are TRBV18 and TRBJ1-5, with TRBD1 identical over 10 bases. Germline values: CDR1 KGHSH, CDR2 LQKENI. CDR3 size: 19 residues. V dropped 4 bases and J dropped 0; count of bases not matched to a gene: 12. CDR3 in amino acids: CASSRTPGQGGNSNQPQHF. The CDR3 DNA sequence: TGTGCCAGCTCACGCACGCCAGGACAGGGGGGAAATAGCAATCAGCCCCAGCATTTT.

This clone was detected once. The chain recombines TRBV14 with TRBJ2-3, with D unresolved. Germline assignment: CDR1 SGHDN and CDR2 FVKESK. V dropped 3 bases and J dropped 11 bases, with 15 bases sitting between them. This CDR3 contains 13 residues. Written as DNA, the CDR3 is TGTGCCAGCAGCCACGCCAGCCTACAGAAGCAGTATTTT. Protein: CASSHASLQKQYF.

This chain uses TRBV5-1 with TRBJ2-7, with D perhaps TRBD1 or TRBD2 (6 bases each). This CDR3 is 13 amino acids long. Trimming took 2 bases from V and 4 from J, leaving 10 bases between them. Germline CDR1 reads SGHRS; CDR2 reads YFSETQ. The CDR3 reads CASSFRGGYEQYF. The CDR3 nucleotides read TGCGCCAGCAGCTTCAGGGGAGGATACGAGCAGTACTTC.

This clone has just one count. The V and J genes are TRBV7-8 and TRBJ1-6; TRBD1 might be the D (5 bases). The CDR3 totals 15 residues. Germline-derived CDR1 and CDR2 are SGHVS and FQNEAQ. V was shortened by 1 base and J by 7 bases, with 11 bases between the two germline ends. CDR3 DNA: TGTGCCAGCAGCTTAGTCCCAGGGTTCAATTCACCCCTCCACTTT. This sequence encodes CASSLVPGFNSPLHF.

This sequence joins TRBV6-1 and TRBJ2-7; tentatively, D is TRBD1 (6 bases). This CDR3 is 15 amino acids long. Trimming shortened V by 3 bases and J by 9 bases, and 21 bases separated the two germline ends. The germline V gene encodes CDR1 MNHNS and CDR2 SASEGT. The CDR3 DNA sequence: TGTGCCAGCAGTGATGGGCAGGGGCCTCAACATGGGCAGTACGTC. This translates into CASSDGQGPQHGQYV.

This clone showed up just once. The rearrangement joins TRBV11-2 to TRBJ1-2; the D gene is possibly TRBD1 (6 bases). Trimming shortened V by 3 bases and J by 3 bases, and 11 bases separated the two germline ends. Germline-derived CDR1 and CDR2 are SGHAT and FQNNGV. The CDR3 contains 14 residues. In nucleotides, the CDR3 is TGTGCCAGCAGCTTCTTGGGGGCCCACTATGGCTACACCTTC. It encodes CASSFLGAHYGYTF.

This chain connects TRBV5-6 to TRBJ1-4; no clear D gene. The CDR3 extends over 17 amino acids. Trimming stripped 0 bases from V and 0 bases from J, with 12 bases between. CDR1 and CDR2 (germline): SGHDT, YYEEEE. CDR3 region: CASSLAQTPATNEKLFF. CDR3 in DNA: TGTGCCAGCAGCTTGGCACAGACCCCTGCAACTAATGAAAAACTGTTTTTT.

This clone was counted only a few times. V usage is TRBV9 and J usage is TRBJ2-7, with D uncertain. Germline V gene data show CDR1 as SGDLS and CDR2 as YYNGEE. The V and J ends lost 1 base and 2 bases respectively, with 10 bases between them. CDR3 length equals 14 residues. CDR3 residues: CASSVRFETYEQYF. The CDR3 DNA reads TGTGCCAGCAGCGTACGGTTCGAGACCTACGAGCAGTACTTC.

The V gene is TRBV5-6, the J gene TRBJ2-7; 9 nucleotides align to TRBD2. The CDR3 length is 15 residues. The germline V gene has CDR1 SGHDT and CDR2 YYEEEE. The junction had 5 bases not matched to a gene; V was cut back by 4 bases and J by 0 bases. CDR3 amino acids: CASSRLAGSSYEQYF. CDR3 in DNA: TGTGCCAGCAGCCGGCTAGCGGGGAGCTCCTACGAGCAGTACTTC.

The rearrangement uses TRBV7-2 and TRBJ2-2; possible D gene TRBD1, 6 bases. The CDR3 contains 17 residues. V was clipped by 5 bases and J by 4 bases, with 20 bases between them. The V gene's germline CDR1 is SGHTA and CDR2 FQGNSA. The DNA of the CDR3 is TGTGCCAGCAGCCTTCAAGCCTTGGGGGCCCTCACCGGGGAGCTGTTTTTT. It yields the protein CASSLQALGALTGELFF.

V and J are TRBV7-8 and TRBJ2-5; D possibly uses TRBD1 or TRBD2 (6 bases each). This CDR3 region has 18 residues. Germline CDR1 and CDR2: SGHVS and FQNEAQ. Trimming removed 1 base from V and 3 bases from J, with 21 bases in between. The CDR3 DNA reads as TGTGCCAGCAGCTTAGAGGCCACGGGGGCCTGGGGTAAAGAGACCCAGTACTTC. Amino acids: CASSLEATGAWGKETQYF.

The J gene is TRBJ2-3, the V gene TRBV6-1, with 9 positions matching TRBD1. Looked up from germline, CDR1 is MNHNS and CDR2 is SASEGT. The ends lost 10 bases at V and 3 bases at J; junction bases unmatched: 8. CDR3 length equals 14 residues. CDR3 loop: CAMGQGLRTDTQYF. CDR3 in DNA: TGTGCCATGGGACAGGGTTTAAGGACAGATACGCAGTATTTT.

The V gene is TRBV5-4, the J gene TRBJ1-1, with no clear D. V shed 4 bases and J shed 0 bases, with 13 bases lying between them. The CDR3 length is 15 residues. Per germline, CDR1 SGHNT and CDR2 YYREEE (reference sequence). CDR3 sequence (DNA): TGTGCCAGCAGCCCTGGAGGCCGCCTGAACACTGAAGCTTTCTTT. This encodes CASSPGGRLNTEAFF.

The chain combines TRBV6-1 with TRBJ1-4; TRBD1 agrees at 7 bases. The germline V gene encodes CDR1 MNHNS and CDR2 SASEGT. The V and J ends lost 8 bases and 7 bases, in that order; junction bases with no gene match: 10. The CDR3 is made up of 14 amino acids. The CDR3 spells CASRVQGSVEKLFF. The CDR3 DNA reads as TGTGCCAGCCGTGTACAGGGGTCGGTTGAAAAACTGTTTTTT.

The CDR3 nucleotides read TGTGCCAGCAGCCAAACTATTCGGGGAAACACCATATATTTT. Translation gives CASSQTIRGNTIYF. The chain couples TRBV14 to TRBJ1-3; D not resolved. In germline, CDR1 is SGHDN, CDR2 FVKESK. Trimming took 2 bases from V and 4 from J, leaving 9 bases between them. The CDR3 extends over 14 amino acids.

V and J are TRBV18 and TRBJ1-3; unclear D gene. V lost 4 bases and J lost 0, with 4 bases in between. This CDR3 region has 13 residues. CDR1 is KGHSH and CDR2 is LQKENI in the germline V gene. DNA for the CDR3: TGTGCCAGCTCACTCGACTCTGGAAACACCATATATTTT. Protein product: CASSLDSGNTIYF.

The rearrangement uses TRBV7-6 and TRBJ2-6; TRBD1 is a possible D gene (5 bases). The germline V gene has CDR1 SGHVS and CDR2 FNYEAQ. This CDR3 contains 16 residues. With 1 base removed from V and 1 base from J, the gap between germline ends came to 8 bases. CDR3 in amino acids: CASSLVQGSGANVLTF. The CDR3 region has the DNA TGTGCCAGCAGCTTAGTTCAGGGATCTGGGGCCAACGTCCTGACTTTC.

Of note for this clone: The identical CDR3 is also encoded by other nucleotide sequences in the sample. As DNA, the CDR3 is TGTGCCAGCAGTCTCCCTGGGACAACTAACTATGGCTACACCTTC. This translates into CASSLPGTTNYGYTF. The chain links TRBV28 to TRBJ1-2, with D maybe TRBD1 (6 bases). In germline, CDR1 is MDHEN, CDR2 SYDVKM. The CDR3 is made up of 15 amino acids. V gave up 5 bases and J gave up 0 bases, with 13 bases separating them.

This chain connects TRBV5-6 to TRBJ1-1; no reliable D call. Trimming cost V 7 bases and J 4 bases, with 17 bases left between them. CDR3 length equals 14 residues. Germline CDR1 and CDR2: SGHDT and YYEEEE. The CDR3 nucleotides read TGTGCCAGCTCCTATGGGAGCGTACGCACTGAAGCTTTCTTT. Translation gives CASSYGSVRTEAFF.

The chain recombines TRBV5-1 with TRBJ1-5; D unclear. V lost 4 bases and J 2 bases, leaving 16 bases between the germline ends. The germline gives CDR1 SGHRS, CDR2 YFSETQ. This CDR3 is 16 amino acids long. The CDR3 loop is CASSPIGGGGNQPQHF. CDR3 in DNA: TGCGCCAGCAGCCCTATAGGCGGCGGTGGCAATCAGCCCCAGCATTTT.

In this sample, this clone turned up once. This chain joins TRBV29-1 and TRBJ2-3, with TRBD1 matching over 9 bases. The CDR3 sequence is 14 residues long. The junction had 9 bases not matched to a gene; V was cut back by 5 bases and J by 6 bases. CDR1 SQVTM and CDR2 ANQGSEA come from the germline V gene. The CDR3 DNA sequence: TGCAGCGTTAGAACAGGGGGCGGGATGGATACGCAGTATTTT. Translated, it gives CSVRTGGGMDTQYF.

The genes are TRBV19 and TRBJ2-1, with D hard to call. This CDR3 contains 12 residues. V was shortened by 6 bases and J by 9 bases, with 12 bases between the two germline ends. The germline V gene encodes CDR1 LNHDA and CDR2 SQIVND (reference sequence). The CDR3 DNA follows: TGTGCCAGTAGCCCCAGGTGGAGTGAGCAGTTCTTC. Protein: CASSPRWSEQFF. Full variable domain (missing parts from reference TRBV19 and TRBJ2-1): DGGITQSPKYLFRKEGQNVTLSCEQNLNHDAMYWYRQDPGQGLRLIYYSQIVNDFQKGDIAEGYSVSREKKESFPLTVTSAQKNPTAFYLCASSPRWSEQFFGPGTRLTVL.

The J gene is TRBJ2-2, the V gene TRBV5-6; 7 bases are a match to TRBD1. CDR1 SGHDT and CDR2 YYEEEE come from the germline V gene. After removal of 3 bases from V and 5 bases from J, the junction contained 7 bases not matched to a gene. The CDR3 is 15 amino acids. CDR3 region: CASSYRGPWTGELFF. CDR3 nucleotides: TGTGCCAGCAGCTATAGGGGGCCGTGGACCGGGGAGCTGTTTTTT. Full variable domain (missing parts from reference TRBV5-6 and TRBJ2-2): DAGVTQSPTHLIKTRGQQVTLRCSPKSGHDTVSWYQQALGQGPQFIFQYYEEEERQRGNFPDRFSGHQFPNYSSELNVNALLLGDSALYLCASSYRGPWTGELFFGEGSRLTVL.

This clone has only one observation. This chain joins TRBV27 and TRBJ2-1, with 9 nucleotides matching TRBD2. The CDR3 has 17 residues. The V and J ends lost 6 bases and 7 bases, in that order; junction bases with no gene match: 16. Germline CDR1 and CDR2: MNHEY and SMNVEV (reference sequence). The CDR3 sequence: CASRITGRGGAANEQFF. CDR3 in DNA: TGTGCCAGCAGAATTACGGGTCGCGGGGGGGCCGCAAATGAGCAGTTCTTC.